This TCR beta chain was recorded in a study of Graves' ophthalmopathy and Graves' hyperthyroidism. This clonotype appeared many times. CDR1 is WSHSY, CDR2 SAAADI, per germline. CDR3 length equals 13 residues. V was clipped by 8 bases and J by 4 bases; unmatched bases: 2. RNA served as the template for amplifying TCR beta CDR3 regions. HTBI primers were employed in first-round RT-PCR, then a second-round multiplex PCR followed. Each CDR3 protein gets one entry after TCRdb re-called the multiplex PCR reads with MiXCR. The sample shows around 1.1 million distinct CDR3 sequences, about two fifths of them seen only once.

The TCR originated in an adult man with Graves' hyperthyroidism. The V and J genes are TRBV10-2 and TRBJ2-2; TRBD1 aligns across 9 bases. Sequenced input: peripheral blood or thyroid tissue (not recorded which). The CDR3 here is CASAGQGTGELFF. CDR3 coding DNA: TGCGCCAGCGCGGGACAGGGCACCGGGGAGCTGTTTTTT.